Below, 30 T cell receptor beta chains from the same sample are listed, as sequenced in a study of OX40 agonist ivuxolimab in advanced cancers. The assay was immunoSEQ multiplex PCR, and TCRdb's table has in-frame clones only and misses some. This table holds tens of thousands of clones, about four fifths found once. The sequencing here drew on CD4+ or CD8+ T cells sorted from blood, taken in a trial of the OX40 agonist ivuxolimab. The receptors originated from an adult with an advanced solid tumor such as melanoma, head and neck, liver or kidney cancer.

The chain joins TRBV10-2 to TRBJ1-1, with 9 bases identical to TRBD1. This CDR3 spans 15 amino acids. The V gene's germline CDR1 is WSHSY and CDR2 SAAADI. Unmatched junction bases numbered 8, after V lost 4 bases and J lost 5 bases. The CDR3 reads CASSGSRQGGTEAFF. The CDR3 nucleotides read TGCGCCAGCAGTGGCTCTCGACAGGGGGGGACTGAAGCTTTCTTT.

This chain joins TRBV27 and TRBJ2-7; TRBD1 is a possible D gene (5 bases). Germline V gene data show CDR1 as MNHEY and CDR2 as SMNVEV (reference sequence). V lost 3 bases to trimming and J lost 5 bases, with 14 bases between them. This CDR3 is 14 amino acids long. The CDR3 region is CASSLGGAAHEQYF. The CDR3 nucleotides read TGTGCCAGCAGTTTGGGTGGGGCGGCCCACGAGCAGTACTTC.

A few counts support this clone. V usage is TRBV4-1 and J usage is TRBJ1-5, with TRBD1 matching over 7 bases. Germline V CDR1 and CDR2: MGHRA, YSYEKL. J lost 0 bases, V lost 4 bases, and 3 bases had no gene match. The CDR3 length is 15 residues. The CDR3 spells CASSPTGYSNQPQHF. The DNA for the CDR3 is TGCGCCAGCAGCCCGACAGGGTATAGCAATCAGCCCCAGCATTTT.

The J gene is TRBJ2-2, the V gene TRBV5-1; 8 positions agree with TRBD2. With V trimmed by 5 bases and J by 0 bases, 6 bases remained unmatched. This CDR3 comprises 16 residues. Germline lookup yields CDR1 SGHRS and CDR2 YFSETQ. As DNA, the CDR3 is TGCGCCAGCAGTTACCTAGCGGGTTCGAACACCGGGGAGCTGTTTTTT. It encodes CASSYLAGSNTGELFF.

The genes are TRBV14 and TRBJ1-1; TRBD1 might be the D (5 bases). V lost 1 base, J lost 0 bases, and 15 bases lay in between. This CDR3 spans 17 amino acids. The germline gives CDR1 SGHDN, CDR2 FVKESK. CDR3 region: CASSQGGRGWLNTEAFF. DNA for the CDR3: TGTGCCAGCAGCCAAGGAGGTCGGGGCTGGCTGAACACTGAAGCTTTCTTT.

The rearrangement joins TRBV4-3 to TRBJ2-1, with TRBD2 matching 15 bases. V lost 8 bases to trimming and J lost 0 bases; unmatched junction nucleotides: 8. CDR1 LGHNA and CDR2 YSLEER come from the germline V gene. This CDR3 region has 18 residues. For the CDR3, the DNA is TGCGCCAGCGCCTCCGGGACTAGCGGGAGGACCTCCTACAATGAGCAGTTCTTC. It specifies CASASGTSGRTSYNEQFF.

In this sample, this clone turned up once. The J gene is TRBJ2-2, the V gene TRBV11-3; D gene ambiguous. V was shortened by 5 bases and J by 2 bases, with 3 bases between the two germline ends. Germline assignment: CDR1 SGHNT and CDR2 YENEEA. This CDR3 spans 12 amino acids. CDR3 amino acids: CASSPNTGELFF. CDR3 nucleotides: TGTGCCAGCAGCCCAAACACCGGGGAGCTGTTTTTT. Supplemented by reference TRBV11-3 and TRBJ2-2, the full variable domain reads EAGVVQSPRYKIIEKKQPVAFWCNPISGHNTLYWYLQNLGQGPELLIRYENEEAVDDSQLPKDRFSAERLKGVDSTLKIQPAELGDSAVYLCASSPNTGELFFGEGSRLTVL.

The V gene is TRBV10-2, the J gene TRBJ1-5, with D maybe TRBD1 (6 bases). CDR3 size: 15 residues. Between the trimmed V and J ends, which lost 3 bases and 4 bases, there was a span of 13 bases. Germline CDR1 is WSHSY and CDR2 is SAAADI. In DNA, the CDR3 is TGCGCCAGCAGTGAAACCGGGACAAGTAATCAGCCCCAGCATTTT. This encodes CASSETGTSNQPQHF.

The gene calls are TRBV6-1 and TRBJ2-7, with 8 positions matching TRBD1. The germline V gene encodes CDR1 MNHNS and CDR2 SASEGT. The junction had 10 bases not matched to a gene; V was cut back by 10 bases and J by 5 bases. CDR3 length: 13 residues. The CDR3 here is CANPGTGGHEQYF. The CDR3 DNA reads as TGTGCCAACCCCGGGACAGGAGGACACGAGCAGTACTTC.

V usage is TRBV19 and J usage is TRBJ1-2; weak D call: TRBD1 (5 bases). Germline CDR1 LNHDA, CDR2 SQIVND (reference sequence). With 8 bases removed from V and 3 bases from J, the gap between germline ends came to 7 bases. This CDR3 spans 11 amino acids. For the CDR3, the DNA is TGTGCCAGTCGAGGGGACTATGGCTACACCTTC. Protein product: CASRGDYGYTF.

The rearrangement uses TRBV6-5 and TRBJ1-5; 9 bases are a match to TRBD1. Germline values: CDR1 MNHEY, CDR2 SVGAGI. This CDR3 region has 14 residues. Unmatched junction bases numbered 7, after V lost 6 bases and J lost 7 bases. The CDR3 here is CASRIGQGIQPQHF. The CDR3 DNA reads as TGTGCCAGCAGGATCGGACAGGGGATACAGCCCCAGCATTTT.

CDR3 residues: CASSYAGTNTEAFF. CDR3 coding DNA: TGTGCCAGCAGTTACGCTGGTACTAACACTGAAGCTTTCTTT. This chain connects TRBV6-5 to TRBJ1-1; D remains ambiguous. The V end was cut by 2 bases, the J end by 2 bases, with 9 bases between. Germline V gene data show CDR1 as MNHEY and CDR2 as SVGAGI. The CDR3 has 14 amino acids.

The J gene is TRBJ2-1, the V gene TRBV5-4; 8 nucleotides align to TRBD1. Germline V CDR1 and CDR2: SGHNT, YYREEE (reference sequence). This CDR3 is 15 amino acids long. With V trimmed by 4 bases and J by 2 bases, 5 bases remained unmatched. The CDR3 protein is CASSQGAGTYNEQFF. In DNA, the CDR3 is TGTGCCAGCAGCCAGGGGGCGGGTACCTACAATGAGCAGTTCTTC. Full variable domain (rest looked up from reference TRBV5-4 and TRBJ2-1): ETGVTQSPTHLIKTRGQQVTLRCSSQSGHNTVSWYQQALGQGPQFIFQYYREEENGRGNFPPRFSGLQFPNYSSELNVNALELDDSALYLCASSQGAGTYNEQFFGPGTRLTVL.

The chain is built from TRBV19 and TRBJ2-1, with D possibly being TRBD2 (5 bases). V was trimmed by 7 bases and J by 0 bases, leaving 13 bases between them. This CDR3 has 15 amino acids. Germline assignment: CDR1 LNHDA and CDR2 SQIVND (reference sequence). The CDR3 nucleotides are TGTGCCAGTAAAAGGGAGAAAAGCTCCTACAATGAGCAGTTCTTC. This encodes CASKREKSSYNEQFF.

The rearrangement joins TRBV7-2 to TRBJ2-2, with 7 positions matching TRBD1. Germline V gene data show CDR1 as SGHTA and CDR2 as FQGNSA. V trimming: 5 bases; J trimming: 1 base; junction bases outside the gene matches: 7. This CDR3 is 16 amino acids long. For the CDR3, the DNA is TGTGCCAGCAGCGCTCGTCGACAGGGGAACACCGGGGAGCTGTTTTTT. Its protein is CASSARRQGNTGELFF.

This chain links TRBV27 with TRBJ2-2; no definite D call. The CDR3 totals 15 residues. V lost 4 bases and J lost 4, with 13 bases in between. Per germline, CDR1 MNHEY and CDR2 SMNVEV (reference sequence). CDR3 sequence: CASSSPYRGTGELFF. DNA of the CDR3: TGTGCCAGCAGTTCCCCCTATCGAGGCACCGGGGAGCTGTTTTTT.

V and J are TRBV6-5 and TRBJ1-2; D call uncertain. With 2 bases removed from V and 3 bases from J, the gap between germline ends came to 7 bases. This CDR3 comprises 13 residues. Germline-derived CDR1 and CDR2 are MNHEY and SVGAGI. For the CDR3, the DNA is TGTGCCAGCAGTTACAACAGACACTATGGCTACACCTTC. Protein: CASSYNRHYGYTF.

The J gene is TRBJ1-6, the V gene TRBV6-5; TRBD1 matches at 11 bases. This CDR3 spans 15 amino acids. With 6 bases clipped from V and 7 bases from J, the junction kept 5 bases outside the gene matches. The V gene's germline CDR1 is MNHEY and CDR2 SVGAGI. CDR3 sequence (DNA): TGTGCCAGCAGGGGGGGACAGGGGGGAAATTCACCCCTCCACTTT. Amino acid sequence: CASRGGQGGNSPLHF.

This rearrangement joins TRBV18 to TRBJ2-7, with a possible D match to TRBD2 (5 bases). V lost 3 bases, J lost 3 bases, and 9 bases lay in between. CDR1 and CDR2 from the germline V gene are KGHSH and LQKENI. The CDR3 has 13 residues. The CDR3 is CASSPWTDYEQYF. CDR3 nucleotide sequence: TGTGCCAGCTCACCCTGGACTGACTACGAGCAGTACTTC.

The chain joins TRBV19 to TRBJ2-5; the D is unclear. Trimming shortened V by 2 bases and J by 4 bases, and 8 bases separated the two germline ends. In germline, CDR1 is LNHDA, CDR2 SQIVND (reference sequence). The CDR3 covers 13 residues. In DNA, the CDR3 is TGTGCCAGTAGTATAAACCAGGCAGAGACCCAGTACTTC. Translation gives CASSINQAETQYF.

CDR3 nucleotides: TGTGCCAGCAGCCGGGGGGAGGGTAGCCCGAGAGAGACCCAGTACTTC. Its translation is CASSRGEGSPRETQYF. V is TRBV4-2 and J is TRBJ2-5, with TRBD2 matching 7 bases. The ends lost 4 bases at V and 4 bases at J; junction bases unmatched: 12. CDR1 LGHNA and CDR2 YNFKEQ come from the germline V gene. This CDR3 spans 16 amino acids.

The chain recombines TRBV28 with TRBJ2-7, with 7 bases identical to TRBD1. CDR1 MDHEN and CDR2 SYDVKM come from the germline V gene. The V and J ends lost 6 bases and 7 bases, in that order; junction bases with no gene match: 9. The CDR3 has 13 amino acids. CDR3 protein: CASSKRTGVEQYF. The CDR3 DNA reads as TGTGCCAGCAGCAAGCGCACAGGGGTAGAGCAGTACTTC.

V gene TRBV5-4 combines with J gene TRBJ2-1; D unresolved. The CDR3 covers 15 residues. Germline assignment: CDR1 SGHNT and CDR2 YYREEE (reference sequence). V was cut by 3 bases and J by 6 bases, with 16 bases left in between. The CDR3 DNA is TGTGCCAGCAGCTACACCGGATACCAACGCAATGAGCAGTTCTTC. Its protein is CASSYTGYQRNEQFF.

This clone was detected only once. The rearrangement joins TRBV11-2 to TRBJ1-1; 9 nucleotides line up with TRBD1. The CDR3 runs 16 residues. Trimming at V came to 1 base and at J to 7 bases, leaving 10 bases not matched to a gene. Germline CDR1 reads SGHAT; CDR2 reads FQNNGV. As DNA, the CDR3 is TGTGCCAGCAGCTTAGCCACATACTACAGGGGGCTTGAAGCTTTCTTT. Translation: CASSLATYYRGLEAFF.

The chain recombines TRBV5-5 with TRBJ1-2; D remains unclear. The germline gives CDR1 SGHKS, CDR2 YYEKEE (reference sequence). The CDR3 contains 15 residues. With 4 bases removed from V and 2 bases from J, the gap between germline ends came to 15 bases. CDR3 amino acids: CASSPFPTGNYGYTF. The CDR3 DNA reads TGTGCCAGCAGCCCCTTTCCGACGGGGAACTATGGCTACACCTTC. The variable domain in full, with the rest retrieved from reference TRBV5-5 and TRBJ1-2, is DAGVTQSPTHLIKTRGQQVTLRCSPISGHKSVSWYQQVLGQGPQFIFQYYEKEERGRGNFPDRFSARQFPNYSSELNVNALLLGDSALYLCASSPFPTGNYGYTFGSGTRLTVV.

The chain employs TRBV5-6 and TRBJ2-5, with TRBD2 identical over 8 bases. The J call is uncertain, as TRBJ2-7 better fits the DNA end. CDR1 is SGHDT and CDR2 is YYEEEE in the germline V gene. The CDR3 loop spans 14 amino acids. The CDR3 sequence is CASSFTGGAHEQYF. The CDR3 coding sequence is TGTGCCAGCAGCTTTACGGGAGGGGCTCACGAGCAGTACTTC.

CDR3 bases: TGTGCCAGCAGCCCTCGGTATGACTATGGCTACACCTTC. It is translated as CASSPRYDYGYTF. The rearrangement joins TRBV7-2 to TRBJ1-2; D is uncertain. Germline CDR1 is SGHTA and CDR2 is FQGNSA. The length of the CDR3 is 13 residues. The ends were cut back, 5 bases at V and 3 bases at J, with 10 bases in the middle.

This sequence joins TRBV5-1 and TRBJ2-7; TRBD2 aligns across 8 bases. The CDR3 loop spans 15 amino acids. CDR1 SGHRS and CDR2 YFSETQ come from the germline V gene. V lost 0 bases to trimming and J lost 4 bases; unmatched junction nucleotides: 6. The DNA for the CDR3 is TGCGCCAGCAGCTTGGTGGCGGGGGGACGATACGAGCAGTACTTC. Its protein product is CASSLVAGGRYEQYF.

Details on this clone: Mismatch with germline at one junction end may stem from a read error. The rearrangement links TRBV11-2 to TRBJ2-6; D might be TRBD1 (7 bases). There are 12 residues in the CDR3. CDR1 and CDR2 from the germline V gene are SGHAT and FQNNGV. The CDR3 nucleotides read TGTGCCAATTCCCAGGGGGGCAACGTCCTGACTTTC. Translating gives CANSQGGNVLTF.

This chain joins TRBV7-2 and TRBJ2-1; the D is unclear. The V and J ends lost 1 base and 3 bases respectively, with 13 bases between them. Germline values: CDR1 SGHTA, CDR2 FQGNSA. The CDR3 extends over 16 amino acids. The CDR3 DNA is TGTGCCAGCAGCTTAGAAGGGCGCGTTAACTACAATGAGCAGTTCTTC. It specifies CASSLEGRVNYNEQFF.